Sequencing of this T cell receptor beta chain was carried out in a study of blood T cells in healthy people across ages. With a J-beta primer mix and a sample-barcoded 5' primer, a second PCR ran about 6 to 11 cycles. Every individual sample yielded 2.5 million or more paired-end reads (each containing CDR3). Using its own MiXCR run on the 5' RACE reads, TCRdb lists one record per CDR3 protein. The sample holds about 680,000 distinct CDR3 sequences; around 48% are singletons and the top ten take roughly 31%. Sequenced: blood. The sequence came from an older woman in good health.

The CDR3 DNA sequence: TGTGCCAGCAGCGGAGGGACAGGGGCAGATACGCAGTATTTT. This gives the protein CASSGGTGADTQYF. The chain combines TRBV9 with TRBJ2-3; 10 nucleotides line up with TRBD1. V lost 3 bases, J lost 4 bases, and 2 bases stayed unmatched. The length of the CDR3 is 14 residues. Germline CDR1 SGDLS, CDR2 YYNGEE.